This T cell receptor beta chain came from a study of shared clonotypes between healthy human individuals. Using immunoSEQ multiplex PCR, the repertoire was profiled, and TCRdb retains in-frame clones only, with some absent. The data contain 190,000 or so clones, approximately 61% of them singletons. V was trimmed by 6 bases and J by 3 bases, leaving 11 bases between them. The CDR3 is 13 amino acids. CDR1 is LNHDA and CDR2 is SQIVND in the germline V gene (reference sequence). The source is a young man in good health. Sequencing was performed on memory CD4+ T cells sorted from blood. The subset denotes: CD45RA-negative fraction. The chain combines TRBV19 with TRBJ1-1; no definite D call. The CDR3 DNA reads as TGTGCCAGTAGCCCCCTAGAGGACACTGAAGCTTTCTTT. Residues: CASSPLEDTEAFF.